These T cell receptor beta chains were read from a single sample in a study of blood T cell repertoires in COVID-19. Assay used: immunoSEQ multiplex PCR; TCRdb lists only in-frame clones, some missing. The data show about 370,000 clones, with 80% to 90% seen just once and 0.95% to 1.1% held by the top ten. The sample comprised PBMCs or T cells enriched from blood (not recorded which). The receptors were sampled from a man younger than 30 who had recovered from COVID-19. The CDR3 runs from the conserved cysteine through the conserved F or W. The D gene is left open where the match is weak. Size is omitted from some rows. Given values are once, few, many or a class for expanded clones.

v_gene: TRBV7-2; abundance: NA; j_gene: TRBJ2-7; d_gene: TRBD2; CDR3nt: TGTGCCAGCAGCTTTGCGGGAGGTGCCTACGAGCAGTACTTC; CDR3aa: CASSFAGGAYEQYF
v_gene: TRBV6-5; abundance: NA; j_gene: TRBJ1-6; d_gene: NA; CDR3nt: TGTGCCAGCAGTTACTCGGCCGGGGAAAATAATTCACCCCTCCACTTT; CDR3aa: CASSYSAGENNSPLHF
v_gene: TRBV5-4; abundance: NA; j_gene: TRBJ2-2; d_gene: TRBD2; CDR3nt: TGTGCCAGCAGCTTGGACCCGGCGGGAGAAGGATCCGGGGAGCTGTTTTTT; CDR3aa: CASSLDPAGEGSGELFF
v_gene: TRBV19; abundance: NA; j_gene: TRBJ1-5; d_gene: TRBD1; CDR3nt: TGTGCCAGTAGTAGCCTGACAGGGGTTAATCAGCCCCAGCATTTT; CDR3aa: CASSSLTGVNQPQHF
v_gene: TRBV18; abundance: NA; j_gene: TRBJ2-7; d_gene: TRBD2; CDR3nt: TGTGCCAGCTCACCGAGGCGGGGGGTCATCTACGAGCAGTACTTC; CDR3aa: CASSPRRGVIYEQYF
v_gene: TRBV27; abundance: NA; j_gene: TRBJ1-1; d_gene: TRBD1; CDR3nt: TGTGCCAGCAGGGGACAGGGACGTTCCTACACTGAAGCTTTCTTT; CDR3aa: CASRGQGRSYTEAFF
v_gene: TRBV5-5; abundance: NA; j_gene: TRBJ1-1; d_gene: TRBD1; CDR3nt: TGTGCCAGCAGCCTGGGACAGGGCCTGAACACTGAAGCCTTCTTT; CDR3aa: CASSLGQGLNTEAFF
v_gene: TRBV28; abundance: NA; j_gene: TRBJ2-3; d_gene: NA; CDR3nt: TGTGCCAGTGGCGAGGTTCGCACAGATACGCAGTATTTT; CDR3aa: CASGEVRTDTQYF
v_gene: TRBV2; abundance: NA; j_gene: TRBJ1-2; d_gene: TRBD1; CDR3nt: TGTGCCAGCCGGGGGGACAGGGGGCGCGGAGTCCGTGGCTACACCTTC; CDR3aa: CASRGDRGRGVRGYTF
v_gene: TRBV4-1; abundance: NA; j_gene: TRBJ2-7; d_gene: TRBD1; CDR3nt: TGCGCCAGCAGCCACACAGGGGGCATTTACGAGCAGTACTTC; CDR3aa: CASSHTGGIYEQYF
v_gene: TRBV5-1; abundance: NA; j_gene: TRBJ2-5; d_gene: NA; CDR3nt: TGCGCCAGCAGCTTCGAACAGGGTCTGTGGGAGACCCAGTACTTC; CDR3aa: CASSFEQGLWETQYF
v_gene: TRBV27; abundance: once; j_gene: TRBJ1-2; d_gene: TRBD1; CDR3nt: TGTGCCAGCAAGATATTAGACAGGGGATGGGAGGGCTACACCTTC; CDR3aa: CASKILDRGWEGYTF
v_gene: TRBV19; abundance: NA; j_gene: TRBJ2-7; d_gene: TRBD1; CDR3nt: TGTGCCACCACCGGACAGGGCTCCTACGAGCAGTACTTC; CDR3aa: CATTGQGSYEQYF
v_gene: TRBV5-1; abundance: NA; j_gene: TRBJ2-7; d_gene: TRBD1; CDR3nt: TGCGCCAGCAGCTTGGTGTTAGGGGGCCACGAGCAGTACTTC; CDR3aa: CASSLVLGGHEQYF
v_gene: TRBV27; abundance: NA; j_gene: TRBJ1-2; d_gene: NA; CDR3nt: TGTGCCAGCAGTTTCTTAGGGGCGAGGGGCTACACCTTC; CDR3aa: CASSFLGARGYTF
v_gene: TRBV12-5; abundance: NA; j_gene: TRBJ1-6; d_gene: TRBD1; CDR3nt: TGTGCTAGTGGTTCGATGACAGGGGGCTCCTATAATTCACCCCTCCACTTT; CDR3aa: CASGSMTGGSYNSPLHF
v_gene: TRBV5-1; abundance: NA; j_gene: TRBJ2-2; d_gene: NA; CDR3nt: TGCGCCAGCAGCCTAAAATTAGGGGAGCTGTTTTTT; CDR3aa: CASSLKLGELFF
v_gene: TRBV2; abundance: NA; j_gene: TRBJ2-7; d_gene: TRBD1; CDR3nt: TGTGCCACAGGACAGGGGAAAAGATACGAGCAGTACTTC; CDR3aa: CATGQGKRYEQYF
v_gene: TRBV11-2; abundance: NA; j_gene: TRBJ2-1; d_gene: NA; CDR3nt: TGTGCCAGCAGCTTAGGACTCATGAATGTAGTAACGTTCTTC; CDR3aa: CASSLGLMNVVTFF
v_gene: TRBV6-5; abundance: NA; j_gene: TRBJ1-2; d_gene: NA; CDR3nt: TGTGCCAGCAAAACGCAACAGGGCGCGGCGGGCTACACCTTC; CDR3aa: CASKTQQGAAGYTF
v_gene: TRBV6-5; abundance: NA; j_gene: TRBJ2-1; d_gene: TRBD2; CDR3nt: TGTGCCGGCTCGACTAGCGGGGGCCCCCAGTTCTTC; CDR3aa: CAGSTSGGPQFF
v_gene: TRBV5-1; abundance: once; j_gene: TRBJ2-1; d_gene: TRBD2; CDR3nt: TGCGCCAGCAGCACAAGATTAGCGGGGGGGCCGGGATACAATGAGCAGTTCTTC; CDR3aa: CASSTRLAGGPGYNEQFF
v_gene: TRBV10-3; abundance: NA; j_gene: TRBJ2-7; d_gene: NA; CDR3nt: TGTGCCATCAGTGACCAGGCCTACGAGCAGTACTTC; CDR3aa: CAISDQAYEQYF
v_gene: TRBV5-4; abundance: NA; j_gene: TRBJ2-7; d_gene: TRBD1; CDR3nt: TGTGCCAGCAGCTTGGATCCGGGACAGCCCTACGAGCAGTACTTC; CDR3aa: CASSLDPGQPYEQYF
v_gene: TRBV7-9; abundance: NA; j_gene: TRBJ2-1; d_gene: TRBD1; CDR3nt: TGTGCCTCCGAGGGGGCCCTCAATGAGCAGTTCTTC; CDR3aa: CASEGALNEQFF
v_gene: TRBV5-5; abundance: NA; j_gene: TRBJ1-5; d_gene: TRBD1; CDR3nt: TGTGCCAGCAGCCCCGACAGGGGGCTGTTCAGCAATCAGCCCCAGCATTTT; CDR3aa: CASSPDRGLFSNQPQHF
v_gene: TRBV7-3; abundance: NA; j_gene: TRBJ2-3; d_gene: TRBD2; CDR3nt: TGTGCCAGCAGCTTAGGGGGACTACCTACAGATACGCAGTATTTT; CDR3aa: CASSLGGLPTDTQYF
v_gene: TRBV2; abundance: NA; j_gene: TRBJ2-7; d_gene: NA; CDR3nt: TGTGCCAGCAGTGAAAGTAGTTCCTACGAGCAGTACTTC; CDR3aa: CASSESSSYEQYF
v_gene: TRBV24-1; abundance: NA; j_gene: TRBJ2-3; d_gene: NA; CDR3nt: TGTGCCACCAGTGATATCTGGGCCTCAGATACGCAGTATTTT; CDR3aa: CATSDIWASDTQYF
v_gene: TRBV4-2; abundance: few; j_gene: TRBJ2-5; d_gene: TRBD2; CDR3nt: TGTGCCAGCAGCCAGGGATTAGCGGGTATCCAAGAGACCCAGTACTTC; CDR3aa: CASSQGLAGIQETQYF
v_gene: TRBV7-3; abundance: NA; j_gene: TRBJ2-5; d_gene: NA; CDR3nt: TGTGCCAGCAGCTTGCCAGGTCAAGAGACCCAGTACTTC; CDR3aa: CASSLPGQETQYF
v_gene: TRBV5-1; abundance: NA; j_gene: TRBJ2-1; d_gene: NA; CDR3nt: TGCGCCAGCAGCTCCCCAAGTGGGGGCCAGTACAATGAGCAGTTCTTC; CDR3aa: CASSSPSGGQYNEQFF
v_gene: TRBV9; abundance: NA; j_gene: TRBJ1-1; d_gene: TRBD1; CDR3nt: TGTGCCAGCAGCCCCCGGACAGGGATGAACACTGAAGCTTTCTTT; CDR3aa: CASSPRTGMNTEAFF
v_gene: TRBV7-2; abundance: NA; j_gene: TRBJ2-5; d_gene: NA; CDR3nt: TGTGCCAGCAGCCAGGGCTGGGAGACCCAGTACTTC; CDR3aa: CASSQGWETQYF
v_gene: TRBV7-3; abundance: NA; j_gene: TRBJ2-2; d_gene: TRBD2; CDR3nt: TGTGCCAGCAGTTTGGGACTAGCGGGAGCTGGGGAGCTGTTTTTT; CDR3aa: CASSLGLAGAGELFF
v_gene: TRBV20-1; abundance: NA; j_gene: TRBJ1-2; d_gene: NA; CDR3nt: TGCAGTGCTAGTGTGCAGGATGAAGCTAACTATGGCTACACCTTC; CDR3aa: CSASVQDEANYGYTF
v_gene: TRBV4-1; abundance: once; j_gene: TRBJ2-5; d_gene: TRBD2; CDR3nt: TGCGCCAGCAGCGGGGGACTAGCGGGATTCCAAGAGACCCAGTACTTC; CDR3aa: CASSGGLAGFQETQYF
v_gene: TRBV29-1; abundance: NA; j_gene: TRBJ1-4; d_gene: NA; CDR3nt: TGCAGCGTTGAACAAGCGGGAAAACTGTTTTTT; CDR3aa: CSVEQAGKLFF
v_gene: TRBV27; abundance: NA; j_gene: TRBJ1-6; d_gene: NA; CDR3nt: TGTGCCAGCAGTCCCAGGCCGAATTCACCCCTCCACTTT; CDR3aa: CASSPRPNSPLHF
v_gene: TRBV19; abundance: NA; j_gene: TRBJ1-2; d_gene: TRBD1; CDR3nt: TGTGCCAGTAGCCTCCAACAGGGGAATGGCTACACCTTC; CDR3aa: CASSLQQGNGYTF